The next 16 T cell receptor beta chains were all read from a single sample in a study of blood T cell repertoires in COVID-19. TCRdb's copy holds only in-frame clones and misses some; the assay was immunoSEQ multiplex PCR. In the table there are about 160,000 clones, 86% of which are singletons. The source material was peripheral blood. All receptors come from a middle-aged man with active or convalescent COVID-19.

This chain uses TRBV27 with TRBJ1-4, with 7 bases aligning to TRBD1. The CDR3 runs to 15 residues. The J segment lost 6 bases and the V segment lost 6 bases, leaving 10 bases of the junction unmatched. Germline values: CDR1 MNHEY, CDR2 SMNVEV (reference sequence). CDR3 sequence: CASSERQGGDEKLFF. The CDR3 DNA follows: TGTGCCAGCAGCGAGAGACAGGGTGGGGATGAAAAACTGTTTTTT.

The V call is TRBV28, the J call TRBJ2-7; tentatively, D is TRBD1 (6 bases). Germline lookup yields CDR1 MDHEN and CDR2 SYDVKM. Trimming stripped 5 bases from V and 5 bases from J, with 19 bases between. The CDR3 loop spans 15 amino acids. CDR3 sequence (DNA): TGTGCCAGCAGTCTCCGGAAACAGGGTCGCGACGAGCAGTACTTC. It is translated as CASSLRKQGRDEQYF.

V is TRBV21-1 and J is TRBJ2-1; the table gives TRBD2 as D, unverified against the DNA. TRBV21-1 is a pseudogene segment. This CDR3 contains 16 residues. CDR3 nucleotides: TGTGCCAGCAGCATCCCCGGGACTAGCGGGATGAATGAGCAGTTCTTC. As protein: CASSIPGTSGMNEQFF.

The J gene is TRBJ2-2, the V gene TRBV24-1; 8 bases agree with TRBD2. Trimming took 1 base from V and 5 from J; bases not matched to a gene: 5. This CDR3 region has 16 residues. Germline V gene lookup returns CDR1 KGHDR and CDR2 SFDVKD. The CDR3 here is CATSDLPAGGTGELFF. CDR3 coding DNA: TGTGCCACCAGTGATTTACCCGCGGGAGGAACCGGGGAGCTGTTTTTT.

The count of this clone is one. The rearrangement uses TRBV5-4 and TRBJ1-2; 10 positions match TRBD1. Germline lookup yields CDR1 SGHNT and CDR2 YYREEE (reference sequence). This CDR3 is built from 15 residues. The J segment lost 4 bases and the V segment lost 3 bases, leaving 6 bases of the junction unmatched. The CDR3 DNA reads as TGTGCCAGCAGCTCTGGACAGGGGGAGGCCTATGGCTACACCTTC. Encoded protein: CASSSGQGEAYGYTF. Filled out from reference TRBV5-4 and TRBJ1-2, the complete variable domain reads ETGVTQSPTHLIKTRGQQVTLRCSSQSGHNTVSWYQQALGQGPQFIFQYYREEENGRGNFPPRFSGLQFPNYSSELNVNALELDDSALYLCASSSGQGEAYGYTFGSGTRLTVV.

This clone was found a few times. The chain couples TRBV6-1 to TRBJ2-2; 8 nucleotides match TRBD2. Looked up from germline, CDR1 is MNHNS and CDR2 is SASEGT. The CDR3 is 15 residues long. With V trimmed by 2 bases and J by 1 base, 0 bases remained unmatched. CDR3 in DNA: TGTGCCAGCAGTGAACTAGCGGGGAACACCGGGGAGCTGTTTTTT. This sequence encodes CASSELAGNTGELFF.

This chain connects TRBV3-1 (or the pseudogene TRBV3-2) to TRBJ2-3; TRBD2 agrees at 10 bases. The CDR3 covers 19 residues. The junction had 18 bases not matched to a gene; V was cut back by 4 bases and J by 5 bases. Germline V gene data show CDR1 as LGHDT and CDR2 as YNNKEL (reference sequence). The CDR3 DNA reads TGTGCCAGCAGCCGGAGCAGCGGGAGGGACCTACCGCGTCAAGATACGCAGTATTTT. It codes for CASSRSSGRDLPRQDTQYF.

This chain joins TRBV27 and TRBJ1-2; 9 nucleotides match TRBD1. From germline, CDR1 is MNHEY and CDR2 SMNVEV (reference sequence). The V and J ends lost 0 bases and 3 bases, in that order; junction bases with no gene match: 5. CDR3 length equals 16 residues. The CDR3 DNA reads as TGTGCCAGCAGTTTATCCAGGGACAGGGTAGACTATGGCTACACCTTC. Translating gives CASSLSRDRVDYGYTF.

This clone appeared once. V gene TRBV7-8 combines with J gene TRBJ2-7, with a tentative D call TRBD2 (7 bases). This CDR3 has 15 amino acids. The V and J ends lost 5 bases and 0 bases respectively, with 14 bases between them. Germline CDR1 and CDR2: SGHVS and FQNEAQ. In nucleotides, the CDR3 is TGTGCCAGCAGCCCGGAGGGGGGGAGCTCCTACGAGCAGTACTTC. Its protein product is CASSPEGGSSYEQYF. The full variable domain, with the rest looked up from reference TRBV7-8 and TRBJ2-7, is GAGVSQSPRYKVAKRGQDVALRCDPISGHVSLFWYQQALGQGPEFLTYFQNEAQLDKSGLPSDRFFAERPEGSVSTLKIQRTQQEDSAVYLCASSPEGGSSYEQYFGPGTRLTVT.

This chain links TRBV2 with TRBJ2-6; 8 bases agree with TRBD1. The germline CDR1 and CDR2 sequences are SNHLY and FYNNEI. Trimming removed 6 bases from V and 3 bases from J; junction bases left unmatched: 7. CDR3 size: 16 residues. The CDR3 here is CASRDRGVFGANVLTF. The CDR3 DNA reads TGTGCCAGCAGAGACAGGGGTGTCTTTGGGGCCAACGTCCTGACTTTC.

CDR3: CATSRSRTSGRSYNEQFF. DNA for the CDR3: TGTGCCACCAGCAGATCCCGGACTAGCGGGAGATCCTACAATGAGCAGTTCTTC. The J gene is TRBJ2-1, the V gene TRBV15, with 13 nucleotides matching TRBD2. Germline-derived CDR1 and CDR2 are LNHNV and YYDKDF (reference sequence). Trimming removed 2 bases from V and 1 base from J; junction bases left unmatched: 5. CDR3 size: 18 residues.

The chain employs TRBV2 and TRBJ2-2; TRBD2 might be the D (6 bases). The CDR3 spans 15 residues. The germline V gene has CDR1 SNHLY and CDR2 FYNNEI. Trimming shortened V by 2 bases and J by 6 bases, and 13 bases separated the two germline ends. The CDR3 loop is CASSEYAGISGELFF. CDR3 DNA sequence: TGTGCCAGCAGTGAATACGCGGGAATCTCCGGGGAGCTGTTTTTT.

This clone has just one count. V and J are TRBV19 and TRBJ1-1; perhaps TRBD1 as D (5 bases). Trimming took off 5 bases at V and 0 bases at J, with 19 bases between the two ends. This CDR3 is 17 amino acids long. Germline loops: CDR1 LNHDA, CDR2 SQIVND (reference sequence). The CDR3 protein is CASSLKGTDYLNTEAFF. The CDR3 DNA follows: TGTGCCAGTAGTCTTAAAGGGACGGACTATTTGAACACTGAAGCTTTCTTT. Full variable domain (missing parts from reference TRBV19 and TRBJ1-1): DGGITQSPKYLFRKEGQNVTLSCEQNLNHDAMYWYRQDPGQGLRLIYYSQIVNDFQKGDIAEGYSVSREKKESFPLTVTSAQKNPTAFYLCASSLKGTDYLNTEAFFGQGTRLTVV.

The chain recombines TRBV7-2 with TRBJ2-7, with D possibly matching TRBD1 (6 bases). The CDR3 has 15 residues. Trimming removed 1 base from V and 0 bases from J, with 10 bases in between. The germline V gene encodes CDR1 SGHTA and CDR2 FQGNSA. CDR3 coding DNA: TGTGCCAGCAGCTTAGAGGCCAGGGGCTCCTACGAGCAGTACTTC. It translates to CASSLEARGSYEQYF.

This CDR3 is CASSLGTGVGETQYF. The DNA for the CDR3 is TGCGCCAGCAGCTTAGGGACAGGGGTAGGGGAGACCCAGTACTTC. The chain uses TRBV5-1 and TRBJ2-5; 10 nucleotides match TRBD1. Looked up from germline, CDR1 is SGHRS and CDR2 is YFSETQ. The J segment lost 5 bases and the V segment lost 2 bases, leaving 6 bases of the junction unmatched. The CDR3 loop spans 15 amino acids.

The gene calls are TRBV6-1 and TRBJ1-5, with D tentatively TRBD1 (5 bases). CDR1 is MNHNS and CDR2 is SASEGT in the germline V gene. The CDR3 runs to 12 residues. Trimming removed 2 bases from V and 12 bases from J, with 11 bases in between. This chain's CDR3 is CASSESGKYQHF. In DNA form, the CDR3 reads TGTGCCAGCAGTGAATCAGGGAAATACCAGCATTTT.